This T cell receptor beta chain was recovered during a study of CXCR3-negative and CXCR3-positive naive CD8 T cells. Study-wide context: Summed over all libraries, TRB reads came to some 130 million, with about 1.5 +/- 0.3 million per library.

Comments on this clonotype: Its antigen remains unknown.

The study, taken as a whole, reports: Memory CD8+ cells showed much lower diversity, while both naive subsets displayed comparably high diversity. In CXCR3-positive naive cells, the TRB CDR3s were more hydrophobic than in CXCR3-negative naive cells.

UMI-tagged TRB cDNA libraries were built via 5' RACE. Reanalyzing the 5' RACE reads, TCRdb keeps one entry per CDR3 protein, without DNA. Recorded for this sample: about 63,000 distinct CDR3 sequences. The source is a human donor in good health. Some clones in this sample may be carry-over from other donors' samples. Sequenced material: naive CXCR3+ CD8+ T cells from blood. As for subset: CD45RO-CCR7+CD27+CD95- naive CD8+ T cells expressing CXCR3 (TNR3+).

CDR3 amino acids: CASSMGGGYTF. The chain joins TRBV7-8 to TRBJ1-2; there is no DNA to check the TCRdb D call of TRBD1. Germline loops: CDR1 SGHVS, CDR2 FQNEAQ. The CDR3 runs to 11 residues.